Presented here are 26 T cell receptor beta chains from one specimen sequenced in a study of cytomegalovirus exposure and HLA in healthy donors. PCR was performed using 60 Vbeta and 13 Jbeta primers. The table came from immunoSEQ multiplex PCR; TCRdb's copy has only in-frame clones and leaves some out. Of 85,000 to 95,000 clones in the sample, roughly two thirds were seen once. The sequencing input was PBMCs. The receptors shown here come from a woman younger than 45 in good health and CMV-seronegative.

This rearrangement joins TRBV27 to TRBJ2-7; TRBD2 is a possible D gene (6 bases). The V end was cut by 0 bases, the J end by 7 bases, with 19 bases between. CDR1 MNHEY and CDR2 SMNVEV come from the germline V gene (reference sequence). This CDR3 comprises 16 residues. For the CDR3, the DNA is TGTGCCAGCAGTTTATCTGGCGGGTTGGGGGGTAAAGAGCAGTACTTC. It is translated as CASSLSGGLGGKEQYF.

This clone turned up a few times. CDR3 bases: TGTGCCATCAGTGGGGATAGGAGCGGGAGGAGGGATGAGCAGTTCTTC. This codes for CAISGDRSGRRDEQFF. The chain has TRBV10-3 and TRBJ2-1; TRBD2 agrees at 9 bases. Germline values: CDR1 ENHRY, CDR2 SYGVKD. CDR3 size: 16 residues. V lost 4 bases, J lost 8 bases, and 12 bases stayed unmatched.

CDR3 amino acids: CASRYPGQGTYEQYF. DNA of the CDR3: TGTGCCAGCAGATATCCGGGACAGGGCACCTACGAGCAGTACTTC. This chain uses TRBV28 with TRBJ2-7; 9 bases agree with TRBD1. Germline V gene lookup returns CDR1 MDHEN and CDR2 SYDVKM. J gave up 2 bases and V 6 bases, and 8 bases lay outside the gene matches. This CDR3 comprises 15 residues.

The rearrangement uses TRBV15 and TRBJ1-2; no reliable D call. Per the germline V gene, CDR1 is LNHNV and CDR2 is YYDKDF (reference sequence). V was cut by 4 bases and J by 1 base, with 10 bases left in between. The CDR3 runs 14 residues. The CDR3 nucleotides read TGTGCCACCAGCAAAGAAGCTAGTAACTATGGCTACACCTTC. Residues: CATSKEASNYGYTF. The variable domain in full, with the rest retrieved from reference TRBV15 and TRBJ1-2, is DAMVIQNPRYQVTQFGKPVTLSCSQTLNHNVMYWYQQKSSQAPKLLFHYYDKDFNNEADTPDNFQSRRPNTSFCFLDIRSPGLGDTAMYLCATSKEASNYGYTFGSGTRLTVV.

The V gene is TRBV18, the J gene TRBJ2-2; no clear D. Germline values: CDR1 KGHSH, CDR2 LQKENI. This CDR3 contains 15 residues. Between the trimmed V and J ends, which lost 4 bases and 0 bases, there was a span of 9 bases. The CDR3 sequence: CASSRGISNTGELFF. In DNA, the CDR3 is TGTGCCAGCTCACGAGGCATATCGAACACCGGGGAGCTGTTTTTT.

The chain joins TRBV5-1 to TRBJ2-1; 10 bases match TRBD2. There are 14 residues in the CDR3. Germline-derived CDR1 and CDR2 are SGHRS and YFSETQ. Trimming cost V 0 bases and J 8 bases; bases outside gene matches: 2. CDR3 in DNA: TGCGCCAGCAGCTTGGGGAGCGGGAGGGATGAGCAGTTCTTC. Its translation: CASSLGSGRDEQFF.

The chain is built from TRBV13 and TRBJ2-3; 10 bases fit TRBD2. V lost 4 bases and J lost 4; bases outside the gene matches: 8. The V gene's germline CDR1 is PRHDT and CDR2 FYEKMQ (reference sequence). The CDR3 runs 16 residues. The CDR3 loop reads CASSYLSGLAPDTQYF. CDR3 sequence (DNA): TGTGCCAGCAGCTACCTTTCGGGACTAGCGCCAGATACGCAGTATTTT.

Only one count was recorded for this clone. The chain carries TRBV27 and TRBJ2-3; tentative D call: TRBD1 (6 bases). The CDR3 length is 15 residues. With 2 bases removed from V and 6 bases from J, the gap between germline ends came to 15 bases. Germline lookup yields CDR1 MNHEY and CDR2 SMNVEV (reference sequence). CDR3 residues: CASSLQGKFADTQYF. CDR3 sequence (DNA): TGTGCCAGCAGTTTACAGGGGAAGTTCGCGGATACGCAGTATTTT.

The rearrangement links TRBV7-8 to TRBJ1-6; D is unclear. Trimming pared 5 bases from V and 0 bases from J, leaving 14 bases between. CDR3 length: 17 residues. Germline CDR1 and CDR2: SGHVS and FQNEAQ. DNA of the CDR3: TGTGCCAGCAGCCCTCATTTTGGTAGCTCCTATAATTCACCCCTCCACTTT. Its protein product is CASSPHFGSSYNSPLHF.

In DNA, the CDR3 is TGTGCCAGCAGTGAGGACAGGTCCTACGAGCAGTACTTC. It is translated as CASSEDRSYEQYF. The chain combines TRBV6-1 with TRBJ2-7; 7 bases are shared with TRBD1. With 3 bases clipped from V and 1 base from J, the junction kept 0 bases outside the gene matches. The CDR3 runs to 13 residues. CDR1 and CDR2 from the germline V gene are MNHNS and SASEGT.

The rearrangement links TRBV10-1 to TRBJ1-2, with 7 positions matching TRBD1. With 6 bases clipped from V and 4 bases from J, the junction kept 5 bases outside the gene matches. The CDR3 covers 13 residues. Looked up from germline, CDR1 is WNHNN and CDR2 is SYGVQD (reference sequence). The CDR3 here is CASSETGTYGYTF. The CDR3 bases are TGCGCCAGCAGCGAGACAGGGACCTATGGCTACACCTTC.

The V gene is TRBV6-5, the J gene TRBJ1-3; 8 positions match TRBD1. Germline V gene lookup returns CDR1 MNHEY and CDR2 SVGAGI. This CDR3 is built from 13 residues. J gave up 2 bases and V 6 bases, and 0 bases lay outside the gene matches. The CDR3: CASRTGAGNTIYF. The CDR3 region has the DNA TGTGCCAGCAGGACAGGGGCTGGAAACACCATATATTTT.

The chain carries TRBV6-6 and TRBJ2-2; the D gene is possibly TRBD2 (5 bases). The germline gives CDR1 MNHNY, CDR2 SVGAGI (reference sequence). The CDR3 has 13 amino acids. Trimming cost V 7 bases and J 3 bases, with 9 bases left between them. In DNA, the CDR3 is TGTGCCAGCACCCCGGGATACACCGGGGAGCTGTTTTTT. It encodes CASTPGYTGELFF.

This chain connects TRBV19 to TRBJ1-1; D perhaps matches TRBD1 (5 bases). CDR1 LNHDA and CDR2 SQIVND come from the germline V gene (reference sequence). V was clipped by 4 bases and J by 11 bases, with 23 bases between them. This CDR3 is 15 amino acids long. CDR3 sequence (DNA): TGTGCCAGTAGTACACTCCAGGGAATAGGTAACACGGCTTTCTTT. This sequence encodes CASSTLQGIGNTAFF.

This clone was counted a few times. This chain joins TRBV30 and TRBJ1-1; maybe TRBD1 (6 bases). Trimming shortened V by 2 bases and J by 5 bases, and 18 bases separated the two germline ends. Per the germline V gene, CDR1 is GTSNPN and CDR2 is SVGIG (reference sequence). This CDR3 comprises 15 residues. The CDR3: CAWSLSSGGWTEAFF. CDR3 bases: TGTGCCTGGAGTCTTTCCTCGGGGGGCTGGACTGAAGCTTTCTTT.

The chain links TRBV9 to TRBJ2-2, with 8 nucleotides matching TRBD1. Trimming cost V 9 bases and J 7 bases; bases outside gene matches: 17. There are 16 residues in the CDR3. Germline V gene lookup returns CDR1 SGDLS and CDR2 YYNGEE. CDR3 protein: CATSANRDRFGGELFF. The CDR3, as DNA: TGTGCCACCTCTGCAAATAGGGACAGGTTCGGCGGGGAGCTGTTTTTT.

The CDR3 region is CASGSPGQLNYGYTF. The CDR3 DNA reads as TGTGCCAGCGGGTCACCGGGACAGCTGAACTATGGCTACACCTTC. The gene calls are TRBV2 and TRBJ1-2, with 7 nucleotides matching TRBD1. This CDR3 is built from 15 residues. The germline gives CDR1 SNHLY, CDR2 FYNNEI. With V trimmed by 8 bases and J by 2 bases, 11 bases remained unmatched.

CDR3: CASSSPGLALNEQFF. The DNA for the CDR3 is TGTGCCAGCAGCTCGCCGGGACTAGCTCTTAATGAGCAGTTCTTC. This rearrangement joins TRBV5-4 to TRBJ2-1, with 9 nucleotides matching TRBD2. The CDR3 runs 15 residues. Germline V gene lookup returns CDR1 SGHNT and CDR2 YYREEE (reference sequence). After removal of 3 bases from V and 7 bases from J, the junction contained 8 bases not matched to a gene. Drawing the rest from reference TRBV5-4 and TRBJ2-1, the complete variable domain is ETGVTQSPTHLIKTRGQQVTLRCSSQSGHNTVSWYQQALGQGPQFIFQYYREEENGRGNFPPRFSGLQFPNYSSELNVNALELDDSALYLCASSSPGLALNEQFFGPGTRLTVL.

This clone was counted a few times. This chain links TRBV7-8 with TRBJ1-5; 7 bases line up with TRBD1. Losses at the gene ends were 0 bases for V and 2 bases for J; bases not matched to a gene: 10. CDR1 is SGHVS, CDR2 FQNEAQ, per germline. The CDR3 extends over 18 amino acids. The CDR3 DNA reads TGTGCCAGCAGCTTAGCCTCGACAGGGCAGGTCGGCAATCAGCCCCAGCATTTT. Amino acids: CASSLASTGQVGNQPQHF.

This clone was seen a single time. V gene TRBV6-1 combines with J gene TRBJ2-7, with D hard to call. The V gene lost 7 bases and the J gene lost 1 base, with 17 bases spanning the gap. Germline V gives CDR1 MNHNS, CDR2 SASEGT. The CDR3 runs to 15 residues. The CDR3 nucleotides are TGTGCCAGCAAATATGACCTCACAGTATCCTACGAGCAGTACTTC. This codes for CASKYDLTVSYEQYF.

CDR3 sequence reads: CASSLVTGGSGSMAETQYF. The DNA for the CDR3 is TGTGCCAGCAGCTTAGTTACCGGAGGGAGCGGGAGTATGGCAGAGACCCAGTACTTC. The chain couples TRBV11-2 to TRBJ2-5; 8 bases align to TRBD2. CDR1 and CDR2 (germline): SGHAT, FQNNGV. V shed 1 base and J 4 bases; nucleotides not matched to a gene: 17. This CDR3 region has 19 residues.

The gene calls are TRBV5-1 and TRBJ2-2, with 11 nucleotides matching TRBD2. V gave up 2 bases and J gave up 8 bases; unmatched junction bases: 8. The CDR3 length is 16 residues. The germline gives CDR1 SGHRS, CDR2 YFSETQ. Here the CDR3 reads CASSFGSSGRTGELFF. CDR3 DNA sequence: TGCGCCAGCAGCTTTGGATCTAGCGGGAGGACGGGGGAGCTGTTTTTT.

This clone was detected only a few times. The chain links TRBV6-1 to TRBJ1-1; no firm D call. V was trimmed by 1 base and J by 6 bases, leaving 6 bases between them. Germline-derived CDR1 and CDR2 are MNHNS and SASEGT. This CDR3 spans 12 amino acids. The CDR3 region is CASSEGRAEAFF. The CDR3 DNA sequence: TGTGCCAGCAGTGAAGGCCGGGCTGAAGCTTTCTTT.

The V gene is TRBV7-9, the J gene TRBJ1-6; D might be TRBD1 (5 bases). V lost 5 bases and J lost 7, with 15 bases in between. The CDR3 runs 15 residues. Germline loops: CDR1 SEHNR, CDR2 FQNEAQ (reference sequence). In DNA form, the CDR3 reads TGTGCCAGCAGCACCTCAGCAGGGCTAAATTCACCCCTCCACTTT. Its translation: CASSTSAGLNSPLHF.

The chain joins TRBV2 to TRBJ1-2, with D hard to call. Germline CDR1 is SNHLY and CDR2 is FYNNEI. The CDR3 is made up of 13 amino acids. V lost 1 base to trimming and J lost 7 bases, with 10 bases between them. This chain's CDR3 is CASSEVTGSGYTF. For the CDR3, the DNA is TGTGCCAGCAGTGAAGTTACCGGTAGTGGCTACACCTTC.

The chain recombines TRBV11-2 with TRBJ1-1; no reliable D call. From germline, CDR1 is SGHAT and CDR2 FQNNGV. The CDR3 spans 12 residues. V was clipped by 3 bases and J by 3 bases, with 5 bases between them. The CDR3 DNA is TGTGCCAGCAGCTTCGGGTACACTGAAGCTTTCTTT. Encoded protein: CASSFGYTEAFF. Together with reference TRBV11-2 and TRBJ1-1, the CDR3 gives the full variable domain: EAGVAQSPRYKIIEKRQSVAFWCNPISGHATLYWYQQILGQGPKLLIQFQNNGVVDDSQLPKDRFSAERLKGVDSTLKIQPAKLEDSAVYLCASSFGYTEAFFGQGTRLTVV.